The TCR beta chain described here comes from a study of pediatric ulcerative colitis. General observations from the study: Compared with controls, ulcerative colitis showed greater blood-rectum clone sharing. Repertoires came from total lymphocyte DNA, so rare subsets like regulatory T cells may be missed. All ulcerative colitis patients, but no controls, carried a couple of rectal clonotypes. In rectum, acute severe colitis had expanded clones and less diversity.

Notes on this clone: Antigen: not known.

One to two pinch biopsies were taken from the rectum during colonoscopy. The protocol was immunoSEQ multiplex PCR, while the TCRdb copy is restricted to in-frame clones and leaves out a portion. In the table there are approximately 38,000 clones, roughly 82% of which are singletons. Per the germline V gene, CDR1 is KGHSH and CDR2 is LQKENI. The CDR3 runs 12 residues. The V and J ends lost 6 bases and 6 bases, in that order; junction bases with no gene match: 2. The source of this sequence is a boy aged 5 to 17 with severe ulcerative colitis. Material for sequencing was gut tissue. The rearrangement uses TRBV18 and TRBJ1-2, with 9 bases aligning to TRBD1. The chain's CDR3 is CASSGTGNGYTF. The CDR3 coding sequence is TGTGCCAGCTCCGGGACAGGGAATGGCTACACCTTC.